This T cell receptor (beta chain) was sequenced for a study of T cell responses to AZD1222 COVID-19 vaccine (dated by TCRdb to the early 2020s). In terms of the full investigation: TCR sequencing was performed for about 250 trial participants, of whom approximately 200 were given two doses of AZD1222 and around 25 were given two doses of MenACWY control vaccine. Trial participants were enrolled by age into 18-55, 56-69 and 70-plus year subgroups, with roughly 150, 30 and 60 TCR-sequenced participants respectively. What the work shows at the level of the full study, not this receptor alone: Reportedly, almost half of the unique spike-specific TCRs recognized epitopes lying outside the regions that are mutated in the B.1.351 and B.1.1.7 variants. Participants were mostly white British and included more females than males, and it was suggested by the authors that clonal diversity may have been underestimated. Because no day 14 peak-response samples were available, repertoires were characterized only after the peak T cell response. After two AZD1222 doses, spike-specific TCR breadth and depth were significantly higher than at day 0 and than in MenACWY recipients. Vaccine-associated CD4 TCRs spanned the whole spike protein, with dominant responses in regions 160-218 and 743-854. In the small 56-69-year group, the increase in depth fell short of significance, most likely because of low power. Conclusions about previously exposed vaccinees are limited because only five to seven AZD1222 recipients were SARS-CoV-2 seropositive at baseline.

The CDR3 regions of human TCRbeta chains were subjected to immunosequencing. On the study's bioinformatics: TCRs in the repertoires were matched against a reference library of SARS-CoV-2-specific TCRs that had been generated with the MIRA antigen-specificity platform. Breadth meant the fraction of unique TCRs that were SARS-CoV-2-associated, whereas depth meant the fraction of total T cells that were SARS-CoV-2-associated. Using the MIRA data, every spike-specific TCR was mapped to the spike region that the TCR reacted to and assigned to either a CD4 or a CD8 class. Log10-transformed breadth and depth values were compared by one-way ANOVA with Sidak's multiple comparisons tests. TCRdb took over this immuneACCESS table, retaining in-frame rearrangements with V and J assigned. Such tables are incomplete; in checked studies, under half of the missing clones stem from an unresolved V gene, and the remainder is unexplained. D and trimming come from the DNA, and the V and J calls and clone size come from that table. The sample contains 40,000 to 50,000 clones, approximately 83% of them found a single time. Jointly, the top ten make up about 18% of the sample.

At the junction V is shortened by 5 bases and J by 6 bases; bases outside the gene matches: 14. Sequences MGHRA (CDR1) and YSYEKL (CDR2) are obtained from the germline V gene. The cysteine opens and the phenylalanine closes a CDR3 of 16 amino acids. Here the CDR3 DNA is all that survives: 48 bases in frame from base 1. The meaning of the sample's time point label: about 28 days (+/-7) after the second vaccine dose. AZD1222 recipients whose second dose came at about 4 weeks and those whose second dose came at about 12 weeks were combined into one group, since spike-specific TCR depth and breadth did not differ between the two schedules. Vaccinee samples were obtained from the UK trials COV001 and COV002, which included a single-blind randomized controlled phase 2/3 trial of AZD1222 (ChAdOx1 nCoV-19) in healthy adults. For TCRbeta chain sequencing, PBMC samples were collected from trial participants at day 0 and at day 28 after the second dose.

A remark on this clone: Its antigen is currently not known. Per-base quality was not reported, and no clone a single base away is much larger than it.

The sequencing here drew on peripheral blood, taken 28 days after the second AZD1222 dose. The receptor was isolated from an adult who received the AZD1222 COVID-19 vaccine. The V gene is TRBV4-1 and the J gene is TRBJ1-2; the junction holds 8 bases that match TRBD1. The sequenced DNA is TGCGCCAGCAGCTTAAGATCAGGGGGCGATGGGAATGGCTACACCTTC. Its amino acids are CASSLRSGGDGNGYTF.